The 27 T cell receptor beta chains listed next were all sequenced from one sample in a study of T cells after posttransplantation cyclophosphamide. Method: immunoSEQ multiplex PCR; TCRdb's copy keeps in-frame clones and lacks some. This sample has around 24,000 clones, each found more than once. A marrow graft followed busulfan-fludarabine conditioning, with cyclophosphamide on days +3 and +4. Sequenced material: PBMCs, taken after allogeneic stem cell transplant with posttransplant cyclophosphamide. All receptors derive from a male patient younger than 35 who received an allogeneic stem cell transplant from a related donor, was CMV-positive, and had no GVHD. Some T cells may originate from the graft donor.

This clone occurred many times. This chain links TRBV6-5 with TRBJ1-4; D is uncertain. This CDR3 comprises 14 residues. Germline V gene data show CDR1 as MNHEY and CDR2 as SVGAGI. The V end lost 4 bases, the J end lost 5 bases, and 11 bases lay between the germline ends. CDR3 nucleotide sequence: TGTGCCAGCAGTTCGACAACTGGAAATGAAAAACTGTTTTTT. It yields the protein CASSSTTGNEKLFF.

This clone was observed a handful of times. The chain links TRBV28 to TRBJ2-5; tentative D call: TRBD2 (6 bases). The J call is uncertain, as TRBJ2-7 better fits the DNA end. The CDR3 is 16 residues long. In germline, CDR1 is MDHEN, CDR2 SYDVKM. CDR3 sequence reads: CASSDRETRDSYEQYF. The CDR3 DNA reads TGTGCCAGCAGTGACCGCGAGACTAGGGATTCCTACGAGCAGTACTTC.

This clone was seen only a few times. The gene calls are TRBV7-9 and TRBJ2-5; 9 bases line up with TRBD1. The DNA matches TRBJ2-7 better at its end, which makes the J call doubtful. CDR3 length: 15 amino acids. Germline V gives CDR1 SEHNR, CDR2 FQNEAQ (reference sequence). DNA of the CDR3: TGTGCCAGCAGCCCCCGGGACAGGGTTCCCTACGAGCAGTACTTC. It codes for CASSPRDRVPYEQYF.

In this sample, this clone turned up many times. In nucleotides, the CDR3 is TGCGCCAGCAGCTTGGACTCCTCGTTAACCGAGCAGTACTTC. It specifies CASSLDSSLTEQYF. This sequence joins TRBV5-1 and TRBJ2-7; D uncertain. The CDR3 spans 14 residues. Trimming pared 0 bases from V and 6 bases from J, leaving 13 bases between. Germline loops: CDR1 SGHRS, CDR2 YFSETQ.

This clone was detected many times. The chain has TRBV5-1 and TRBJ2-1; 12 bases are a match to TRBD2. Germline V gene sequence: CDR1 SGHRS, CDR2 YFSETQ. The CDR3 is 19 residues long. The J segment lost 0 bases and the V segment lost 1 base, leaving 8 bases of the junction unmatched. Written as DNA, the CDR3 is TGCGCCAGCAGCTTGAGTCTAGCGGGGGGGCTCAGCTCCTACAATGAGCAGTTCTTC. Translating gives CASSLSLAGGLSSYNEQFF.

This clone was observed at least ten times. The chain joins TRBV4-2 to TRBJ2-7, with D maybe TRBD2 (6 bases). This CDR3 spans 11 amino acids. Trimming shortened V by 5 bases and J by 7 bases, and 9 bases separated the two germline ends. The germline CDR1 and CDR2 sequences are LGHNA and YNFKEQ. CDR3 sequence reads: CASSMGGEQYF. For the CDR3, the DNA is TGTGCCAGCAGCATGGGAGGAGAGCAGTACTTC.

This clone showed up many times. V and J are TRBV10-3 and TRBJ1-2, with 7 bases that match TRBD1. The CDR3 consists of 14 residues. Germline V gives CDR1 ENHRY, CDR2 SYGVKD. The trim removed 6 bases at V and 0 bases at J, leaving 4 bases unmatched. CDR3 sequence (DNA): TGTGCCATCAGGGGGGACAGAGCTAACTATGGCTACACCTTC. Protein: CAIRGDRANYGYTF.

This clone was picked up many times. The chain carries TRBV30 and TRBJ2-7; 9 bases are shared with TRBD2. Germline assignment: CDR1 GTSNPN and CDR2 SVGIG (reference sequence). V dropped 1 base and J dropped 5; count of bases not matched to a gene: 3. This CDR3 spans 13 amino acids. In nucleotides, the CDR3 is TGTGCCTGGAGTGCTAGCGGGGTCCACGAGCAGTACTTC. It translates to CAWSASGVHEQYF. Full variable domain (missing parts from reference TRBV30 and TRBJ2-7): SQTIHQWPATLVQPVGSPLSLECTVEGTSNPNLYWYRQAAGRGLQLLFYSVGIGQISSEVPQNLSASRPQDRQFILSSKKLLLSDSGFYLCAWSASGVHEQYFGPGTRLTVT.

In its sample, this clone was seen many times. This rearrangement joins TRBV12-5 to TRBJ1-1; D ambiguous. V gave up 5 bases and J gave up 5 bases, with 12 bases separating them. The CDR3 loop spans 13 amino acids. Germline V gives CDR1 LGHNT, CDR2 FRNRAP. The CDR3 bases are TGTGCTAGTGGTCTGAGCCCTAAAACTGAAGCTTTCTTT. It yields the protein CASGLSPKTEAFF.

This clone was recorded many times. The rearrangement joins TRBV10-3 to TRBJ1-3; 9 bases agree with TRBD1. Germline CDR1 reads ENHRY; CDR2 reads SYGVKD. CDR3 length: 15 residues. V lost 7 bases, J lost 8 bases, and 12 bases stayed unmatched. The CDR3 loop is CAIKRMGQGEDTIYF. The CDR3 DNA sequence: TGTGCCATCAAGCGTATGGGACAGGGAGAGGACACCATATATTTT.

Ten or more counts support this clone. The chain couples TRBV30 to TRBJ2-7, with no clear D. The V and J ends lost 4 bases and 6 bases respectively, with 13 bases between them. This CDR3 contains 12 residues. CDR1 is GTSNPN, CDR2 SVGIG, per germline (reference sequence). Written as DNA, the CDR3 is TGTGCCTGGACCCCAGTCAGCGCCGAGCAGTACTTC. Its protein product is CAWTPVSAEQYF.

At least ten counts were recorded for this clone. The rearrangement uses TRBV7-9 and TRBJ2-3; 7 bases match TRBD2. J gave up 4 bases and V 2 bases, and 0 bases lay outside the gene matches. The CDR3 length is 13 residues. Germline CDR1 SEHNR, CDR2 FQNEAQ (reference sequence). The CDR3 loop reads CASSLTSADTQYF. The DNA of the CDR3 is TGTGCCAGCAGCTTAACTAGCGCAGATACGCAGTATTTT.

This clone was observed many times. The CDR3 region has the DNA TGTGCCAGCAGTATCCTGGGGGGGAATGAGCAGTTCTTC. Translation: CASSILGGNEQFF. V gene TRBV27 combines with J gene TRBJ2-1, with TRBD2 matching over 7 bases. CDR3 length: 13 amino acids. Looked up from germline, CDR1 is MNHEY and CDR2 is SMNVEV (reference sequence). Unmatched junction bases numbered 5, after V lost 5 bases and J lost 7 bases.

This clone was recorded many times. The chain employs TRBV19 and TRBJ2-4, with D possibly matching TRBD2 (6 bases). The CDR3 has 19 residues. V gave up 4 bases and J gave up 0 bases, with 22 bases separating them. CDR1 LNHDA and CDR2 SQIVND come from the germline V gene (reference sequence). The CDR3 loop reads CASSTGTGRSRLAKNIQYF. CDR3 bases: TGTGCCAGTAGTACGGGCACGGGGAGGTCACGCTTAGCCAAAAACATTCAGTACTTC.

This clone was seen only a few times. The V gene is TRBV10-1, the J gene TRBJ2-5, with D unresolved. The J call may be incorrect, as the DNA end agrees better with TRBJ2-7. This CDR3 spans 13 amino acids. The V gene's germline CDR1 is WNHNN and CDR2 SYGVQD (reference sequence). DNA of the CDR3: TGCGCCAGCATACCACCTTACTACTACGAGCAGTACTTC. Encoded protein: CASIPPYYYEQYF.

This clone showed up many times. This chain joins TRBV28 and TRBJ1-2; D gene ambiguous. In germline, CDR1 is MDHEN, CDR2 SYDVKM. The CDR3 has 12 residues. V lost 2 bases and J 7 bases, leaving 8 bases between the germline ends. The CDR3 nucleotides read TGTGCCAGCAGTTTAAACACACCTGGCTACACCTTC. Its protein product is CASSLNTPGYTF.

The chain employs TRBV19 and TRBJ2-3; TRBD2 matches at 8 bases. After removal of 6 bases from V and 3 bases from J, the junction contained 11 bases not matched to a gene. CDR1 LNHDA and CDR2 SQIVND come from the germline V gene (reference sequence). The CDR3 sequence is 16 residues long. The CDR3 DNA follows: TGTGCCAGTAGCGGTAGCGGGGACATTCGAACAGATACGCAGTATTTT. Amino acids: CASSGSGDIRTDTQYF.

This clone was counted ten times or more. This chain joins TRBV15 and TRBJ2-3, with TRBD1 matching 7 bases. V was pared by 4 bases and J by 2 bases, with 12 bases of the junction left unmatched. The CDR3 spans 17 residues. Germline CDR1 reads LNHNV; CDR2 reads YYDKDF (reference sequence). CDR3 region: CATSIPHTGESTDTQYF. For the CDR3, the DNA is TGTGCCACCAGCATACCGCACACAGGGGAGTCCACAGATACGCAGTATTTT. Filled out from reference TRBV15 and TRBJ2-3, the complete variable domain reads DAMVIQNPRYQVTQFGKPVTLSCSQTLNHNVMYWYQQKSSQAPKLLFHYYDKDFNNEADTPDNFQSRRPNTSFCFLDIRSPGLGDTAMYLCATSIPHTGESTDTQYFGPGTRLTVL.

At least ten counts were recorded for this clone. The chain carries TRBV5-4 and TRBJ1-2; tentatively, D is TRBD1 (6 bases). Germline CDR1 reads SGHNT; CDR2 reads YYREEE (reference sequence). The CDR3 loop spans 16 amino acids. V lost 2 bases to trimming and J lost 4 bases, with 18 bases between them. DNA of the CDR3: TGTGCCAGCAGCTTCCCAGAGCATACAGGGCCCTATGGCTACACCTTC. Encoded protein: CASSFPEHTGPYGYTF.

Many counts were recorded for this clone. The chain links TRBV28 to TRBJ2-1, with TRBD2 matching over 9 bases. With V trimmed by 6 bases and J by 6 bases, 3 bases remained unmatched. The CDR3 is made up of 13 amino acids. Germline loops: CDR1 MDHEN, CDR2 SYDVKM. CDR3 residues: CASRLTSGNEQFF. In nucleotides, the CDR3 is TGTGCCAGCAGACTGACTAGCGGCAATGAGCAGTTCTTC.

This clone was found many times. The chain recombines TRBV10-3 with TRBJ2-5, with D perhaps matching TRBD1 (6 bases). Trimming took off 0 bases at V and 2 bases at J, with 13 bases between the two ends. The CDR3 runs to 16 residues. Germline V gene lookup returns CDR1 ENHRY and CDR2 SYGVKD. CDR3 region: CAISESQGTAQETQYF. CDR3 sequence (DNA): TGTGCCATCAGTGAGTCCCAGGGGACGGCTCAAGAGACCCAGTACTTC.

This clone has at least ten counts. The chain carries TRBV27 and TRBJ2-3; 7 nucleotides line up with TRBD1. Per the germline V gene, CDR1 is MNHEY and CDR2 is SMNVEV (reference sequence). CDR3 length equals 16 residues. V dropped 4 bases and J dropped 1; count of bases not matched to a gene: 8. CDR3: CASSSGQAGRTDTQYF. The DNA of the CDR3 is TGTGCCAGCAGTTCCGGACAGGCCGGCCGCACAGATACGCAGTATTTT.

This clone has a count of ten or more. The V gene is TRBV11-2, the J gene TRBJ1-2, with D maybe TRBD1 (5 bases). There are 14 residues in the CDR3. Trimming removed 4 bases at V and 8 bases at J, with 17 bases between. The germline gives CDR1 SGHAT, CDR2 FQNNGV. In DNA form, the CDR3 reads TGTGCCAGCAGCTCTATCCTAGAAGGGGTAGGCTACACCTTC. Amino acids: CASSSILEGVGYTF.

This clone was counted at least ten times. The rearrangement uses TRBV4-1 and TRBJ1-1, with D unresolved. CDR1 is MGHRA and CDR2 is YSYEKL in the germline V gene. The V end lost 0 bases, the J end lost 4 bases, and 15 bases lay between the germline ends. The CDR3 runs 16 residues. In nucleotides, the CDR3 is TGCGCCAGCAGCCAAGATCGTGACGCGGCGGGCACTGAAGCTTTCTTT. It encodes CASSQDRDAAGTEAFF.

This clone was recorded at least ten times. As DNA, the CDR3 is TGTGCCAGCAGGACCACTAGCGGGAGACCCGGGGAGCTGTTTTTT. This codes for CASRTTSGRPGELFF. This chain links TRBV2 with TRBJ2-2; 11 bases line up with TRBD2. The germline gives CDR1 SNHLY, CDR2 FYNNEI. The J segment lost 6 bases and the V segment lost 6 bases, leaving 6 bases of the junction unmatched. This CDR3 region has 15 residues.

This clone came up many times. The chain couples TRBV5-4 to TRBJ2-1; unclear D gene. The CDR3 is 13 residues long. Trimming took 0 bases from V and 4 from J, leaving 5 bases between them. Germline-derived CDR1 and CDR2 are SGHNT and YYREEE (reference sequence). The CDR3 reads CASSLARYNEQFF. CDR3 bases: TGTGCCAGCAGCTTGGCTCGGTACAATGAGCAGTTCTTC.

This clone was seen repeatedly, ten times or more. CDR3 loop: CASSLVGNSRNQPQHF. As DNA, the CDR3 is TGTGCCAGCAGTTTAGTTGGCAACAGTCGCAATCAGCCCCAGCATTTT. The rearrangement links TRBV27 to TRBJ1-5; D is unresolved. The CDR3 loop spans 16 amino acids. The V and J ends lost 2 bases and 2 bases respectively, with 13 bases between them. In germline, CDR1 is MNHEY, CDR2 SMNVEV (reference sequence).